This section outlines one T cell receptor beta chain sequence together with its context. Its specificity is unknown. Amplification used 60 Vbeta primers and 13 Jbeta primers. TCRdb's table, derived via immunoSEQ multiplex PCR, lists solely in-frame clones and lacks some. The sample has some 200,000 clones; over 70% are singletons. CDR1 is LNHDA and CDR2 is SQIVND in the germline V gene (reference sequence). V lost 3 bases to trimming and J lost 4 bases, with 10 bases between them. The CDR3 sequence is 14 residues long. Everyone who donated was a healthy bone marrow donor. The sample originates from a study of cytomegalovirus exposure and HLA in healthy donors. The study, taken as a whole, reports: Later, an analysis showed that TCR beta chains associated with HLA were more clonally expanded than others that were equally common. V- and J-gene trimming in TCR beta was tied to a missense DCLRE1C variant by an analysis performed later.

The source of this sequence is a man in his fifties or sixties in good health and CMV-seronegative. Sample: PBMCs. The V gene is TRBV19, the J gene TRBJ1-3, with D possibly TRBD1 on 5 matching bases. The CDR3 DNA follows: TGTGCCAGTAGTATTGGGGCCCGAGGAAACACCATATATTTT. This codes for CASSIGARGNTIYF.